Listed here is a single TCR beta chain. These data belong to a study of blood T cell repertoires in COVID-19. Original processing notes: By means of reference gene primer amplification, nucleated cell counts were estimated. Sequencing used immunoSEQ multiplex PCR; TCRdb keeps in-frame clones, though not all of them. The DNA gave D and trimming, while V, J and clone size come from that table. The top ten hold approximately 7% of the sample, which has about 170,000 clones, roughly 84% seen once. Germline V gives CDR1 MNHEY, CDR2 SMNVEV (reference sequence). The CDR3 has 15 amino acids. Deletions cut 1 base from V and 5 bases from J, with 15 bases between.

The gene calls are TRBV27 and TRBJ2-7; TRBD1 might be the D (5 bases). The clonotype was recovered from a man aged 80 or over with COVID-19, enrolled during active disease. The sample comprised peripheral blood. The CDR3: CASSLFRETGNEQYF. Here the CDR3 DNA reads TGTGCCAGCAGTTTATTCAGGGAAACCGGCAACGAGCAGTACTTC.